These 22 T cell receptor beta chains were all obtained from the same sample, sequenced in a study of blood T cells in healthy people across ages. Combining a sample-barcoded 5' primer with a J-beta primer mix, a second PCR ran for roughly 7 to 12 cycles. TCRdb redid the calling of the 5' RACE reads with MiXCR, one entry per CDR3 protein. This sample has 600,000 to 800,000 distinct CDR3 sequences, with 20% to 25% found just once. The sample comprised blood. The receptors derive from a man between 65 and 79 years old in good health.

Remarks on this clonotype: The junction departs from the called germline gene at one end, perhaps through a read error. V and J are TRBV27 and TRBJ2-5; D call uncertain. The CDR3 consists of 13 residues. CDR1 and CDR2 from the germline V gene are MNHEY and SMNVEV (reference sequence). CDR3 protein: CAGSFRIQETQYF. DNA of the CDR3: TGTGCCGGCAGTTTCCGGATCCAAGAGACCCAGTACTTC.

In its sample, this clonotype was seen a few times. The chain employs TRBV20-1 and TRBJ2-3, with a tentative D call TRBD2 (6 bases). The CDR3 is made up of 11 amino acids. CDR1 and CDR2 from the germline V gene are DFQATT and SNEGSKA (reference sequence). V was trimmed by 6 bases and J by 7 bases, leaving 11 bases between them. CDR3 protein: CSARLDYTQYF. The CDR3 DNA follows: TGCAGTGCCCGACTAGATTATACGCAGTATTTT.

As for this clonotype: One junction end does not reproduce the germline sequence, and a read error may be involved. J is TRBJ2-5 and V is TRBV3-1; 13 bases are shared with TRBD2. In germline, CDR1 is LGHDT, CDR2 YNNKEL (reference sequence). CDR3 length equals 15 residues. As DNA, the CDR3 is TGTGCCAGCAGCCGGACTAGCGGGAGTCGGGAGACCCGGTACTTC. As protein: CASSRTSGSRETRYF.

This chain links TRBV20-1 with TRBJ2-5; TRBD2 aligns across 13 bases. The DNA end is more similar to TRBJ2-1, so the J call may be wrong. CDR1 is DFQATT, CDR2 SNEGSKA, per germline (reference sequence). This CDR3 has 14 amino acids. For the CDR3, the DNA is TGCAGTGCTAGAAAGGGACTAGCGGGAAATGAGCAGTTCTTC. Residues: CSARKGLAGNEQFF.

This clonotype was seen many times. CDR3 residues: CASSSTGDGYTF. CDR3 bases: TGTGCCAGCAGTTCGACGGGGGATGGCTACACCTTC. V and J are TRBV28 and TRBJ1-2; TRBD1 is a possible D gene (5 bases). The CDR3 length is 12 residues. The germline CDR1 and CDR2 sequences are MDHEN and SYDVKM. Between the trimmed V and J ends, which lost 4 bases and 6 bases, there was a span of 9 bases.

This clonotype was observed a few times. The chain carries TRBV12-5 and TRBJ2-1; possibly TRBD1 or TRBD2 for D (5 bases each). Germline CDR1 reads LGHNT; CDR2 reads FRNRAP. The CDR3 covers 16 residues. V dropped 6 bases and J dropped 1 base, with 16 bases sitting between them. CDR3 bases: TGTGCTAGTGGAAGTACCGTTGGGGGTTCCTACAATGAGCAGTTCTTC. This encodes CASGSTVGGSYNEQFF.

The chain uses TRBV27 and TRBJ1-1; D remains ambiguous. The CDR3 runs 17 residues. Germline V gene lookup returns CDR1 MNHEY and CDR2 SMNVEV (reference sequence). V was pared by 1 base and J by 3 bases, with 18 bases between. The CDR3 DNA reads TGTGCCAGCAGTTTATTATTTGAGGCTGGCAGTTACACTGAAGCTTTCTTT. It yields the protein CASSLLFEAGSYTEAFF.

The CDR3 sequence is CASSEIGGRTPGIYNEQFF. The CDR3 bases are TGTGCCAGCAGTGAAATTGGCGGGAGGACACCCGGAATCTACAATGAGCAGTTCTTC. The V call is TRBV6-1, the J call TRBJ2-1; 8 bases line up with TRBD2. The CDR3 loop spans 19 amino acids. Trimming at V came to 2 bases and at J to 3 bases, leaving 15 bases not matched to a gene. Germline loops: CDR1 MNHNS, CDR2 SASEGT.

The chain has TRBV30 and TRBJ2-2; D call uncertain. CDR1 is GTSNPN and CDR2 is SVGIG in the germline V gene (reference sequence). V lost 4 bases, J lost 6 bases, and 9 bases lay in between. CDR3 length: 12 amino acids. The CDR3 is CAWTVTAGELFF. In nucleotides, the CDR3 is TGTGCCTGGACCGTTACGGCCGGGGAGCTGTTTTTT.

This clonotype has more than one count but fewer than ten. This chain uses TRBV20-1 with TRBJ2-7; D might be TRBD1 (5 bases). This CDR3 comprises 12 residues. The V end was cut by 3 bases, the J end by 5 bases, with 11 bases between. Germline-derived CDR1 and CDR2 are DFQATT and SNEGSKA (reference sequence). CDR3 sequence: CSASPGMNEQYF. The CDR3 region has the DNA TGCAGTGCTAGTCCAGGGATGAACGAGCAGTACTTC.

The V call is TRBV30, the J call TRBJ2-1; 11 bases match TRBD2. The germline V gene encodes CDR1 GTSNPN and CDR2 SVGIG (reference sequence). The junction had 6 bases not matched to a gene; V was cut back by 0 bases and J by 5 bases. This CDR3 is 16 amino acids long. CDR3 in DNA: TGTGCCTGGAGTGTAATAGCGGGAGGGTCCCACAATGAGCAGTTCTTC. This encodes CAWSVIAGGSHNEQFF.

The rearrangement joins TRBV7-2 to TRBJ2-1; D is undetermined. V dropped 5 bases and J dropped 8 bases, with 19 bases sitting between them. The CDR3 extends over 15 amino acids. Germline V gene sequence: CDR1 SGHTA, CDR2 FQGNSA. The CDR3 here is CASSPPPPKRDEQFF. The CDR3 DNA reads TGTGCCAGCAGCCCACCCCCCCCGAAAAGGGATGAGCAGTTCTTC.

J is TRBJ2-5 and V is TRBV18; 9 nucleotides agree with TRBD1. After removal of 3 bases from V and 4 bases from J, the junction contained 3 bases not matched to a gene. Looked up from germline, CDR1 is KGHSH and CDR2 is LQKENI. The CDR3 has 14 residues. DNA for the CDR3: TGTGCCAGCTCACCCGGGACAGGGAGAGAGACCCAGTACTTC. It encodes CASSPGTGRETQYF.

This clonotype was observed a few times. Being one base from a much bigger clone, this may be a read error. The V call is TRBV3-1, the J call TRBJ2-7, with D unresolved. V was trimmed by 4 bases and J by 4 bases, leaving 8 bases between them. This CDR3 contains 12 residues. Per germline, CDR1 LGHDT and CDR2 YNNKEL (reference sequence). CDR3 bases: TGTGCCAGCAGCCTCCGACGGTACGAGCAGTACTTC. Amino acid sequence: CASSLRRYEQYF.

The chain uses TRBV5-1 and TRBJ2-3, with D tentatively TRBD1 (6 bases). The germline gives CDR1 SGHRS, CDR2 YFSETQ. The CDR3 covers 15 residues. Deletions cut 2 bases from V and 8 bases from J, with 18 bases between. CDR3 loop: CASSLTQTGRVTQYF. The CDR3, as DNA: TGCGCCAGCAGCTTAACCCAGACAGGTCGTGTTACGCAGTATTTT.

This clonotype was picked up many times. The chain joins TRBV5-1 to TRBJ2-3, with 8 bases that match TRBD1. CDR1 is SGHRS and CDR2 is YFSETQ in the germline V gene. This CDR3 comprises 15 residues. The junction had 4 bases not matched to a gene; V was cut back by 3 bases and J by 1 base. The CDR3 sequence: CASSYRQGRTDTQYF. DNA for the CDR3: TGCGCCAGCAGCTACCGACAGGGGCGCACAGATACGCAGTATTTT.

This clonotype was picked up a small number of times. V usage is TRBV29-1 and J usage is TRBJ2-5, with TRBD2 as a possible D gene (6 bases). Trimming took 4 bases from V and 4 from J, leaving 16 bases between them. Germline V gene data show CDR1 as SQVTM and CDR2 as ANQGSEA. This CDR3 region has 14 residues. This CDR3 is CSVAPGGRGETQYF. The CDR3 bases are TGCAGCGTTGCACCCGGGGGTCGGGGAGAGACCCAGTACTTC.

The gene calls are TRBV20-1 and TRBJ2-1; D tentatively fits TRBD1 or TRBD2 (5 bases each). The V gene's germline CDR1 is DFQATT and CDR2 SNEGSKA (reference sequence). Trimming cost V 0 bases and J 11 bases, with 20 bases left between them. CDR3 length: 15 amino acids. The CDR3 region is CSAREGPLGTGQQFF. In DNA, the CDR3 is TGCAGTGCTAGAGAGGGCCCACTAGGAACGGGGCAGCAGTTCTTC.

V and J are TRBV28 and TRBJ2-7; 9 positions agree with TRBD2. This CDR3 is built from 14 residues. V gave up 8 bases and J gave up 7 bases; unmatched junction bases: 12. From germline, CDR1 is MDHEN and CDR2 SYDVKM. CDR3 amino acids: CASLSGGRVMEQYF. The CDR3 nucleotides read TGTGCCAGCCTAAGCGGGGGGAGAGTAATGGAGCAGTACTTC. The full variable domain, rest sourced from reference TRBV28 and TRBJ2-7, is DVKVTQSSRYLVKRTGEKVFLECVQDMDHENMFWYRQDPGLGLRLIYFSYDVKMKEKGDIPEGYSVSREKKERFSLILESASTNQTSMYLCASLSGGRVMEQYFGPGTRLTVT.

The chain combines TRBV5-1 with TRBJ1-1; TRBD1 is a possible D gene (6 bases). Trimming took off 4 bases at V and 2 bases at J, with 12 bases between the two ends. The CDR3 contains 14 residues. Germline V lookup: CDR1 SGHRS, CDR2 YFSETQ. In DNA, the CDR3 is TGCGCCAGCAGCAAAGGGGACATAAACACTGAAGCTTTCTTT. It translates to CASSKGDINTEAFF. Full variable domain (missing parts from reference TRBV5-1 and TRBJ1-1): KAGVTQTPRYLIKTRGQQVTLSCSPISGHRSVSWYQQTPGQGLQFLFEYFSETQRNKGNFPGRFSGRQFSNSRSEMNVSTLELGDSALYLCASSKGDINTEAFFGQGTRLTVV.

This clonotype came up a few times. The chain is built from TRBV14 and TRBJ2-5; 7 bases fit TRBD1. This CDR3 has 17 residues. In germline, CDR1 is SGHDN, CDR2 FVKESK. The ends lost 4 bases at V and 2 bases at J; junction bases unmatched: 13. The CDR3 coding sequence is TGTGCCAGCAGCCGCATACATCCGGGACAGAAACAAGAGACCCAGTACTTC. Residues: CASSRIHPGQKQETQYF. The whole variable domain, filled in from reference TRBV14 and TRBJ2-5, reads EAGVTQFPSHSVIEKGQTVTLRCDPISGHDNLYWYRRVMGKEIKFLLHFVKESKQDESGMPNNRFLAERTGGTYSTLKVQPAELEDSGVYFCASSRIHPGQKQETQYFGPGTRLLVL.

The genes are TRBV12-3 or TRBV12-4 and TRBJ1-5; D uncertain. CDR3 length equals 13 residues. Trimming pared 7 bases from V and 3 bases from J, leaving 10 bases between. As DNA, the CDR3 is TGTGCCAGCACCCTCGGAGACAATCAGCCCCAGCATTTT. Its translation is CASTLGDNQPQHF.